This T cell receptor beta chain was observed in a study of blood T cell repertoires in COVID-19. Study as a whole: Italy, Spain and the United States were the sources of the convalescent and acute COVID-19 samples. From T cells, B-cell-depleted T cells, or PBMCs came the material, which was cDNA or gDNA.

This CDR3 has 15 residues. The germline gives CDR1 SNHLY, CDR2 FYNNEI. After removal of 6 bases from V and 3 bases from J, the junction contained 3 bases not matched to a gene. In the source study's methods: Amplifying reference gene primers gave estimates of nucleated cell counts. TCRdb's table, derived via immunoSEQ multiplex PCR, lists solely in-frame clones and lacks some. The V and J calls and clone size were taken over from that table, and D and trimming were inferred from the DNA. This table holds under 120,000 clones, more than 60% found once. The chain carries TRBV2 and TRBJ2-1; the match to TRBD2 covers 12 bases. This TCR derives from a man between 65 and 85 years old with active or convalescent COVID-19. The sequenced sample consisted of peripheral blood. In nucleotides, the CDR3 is TGTGCCAGCAGAGAGACTAGCGGGGGCTACAATGAGCAGTTCTTC. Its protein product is CASRETSGGYNEQFF.